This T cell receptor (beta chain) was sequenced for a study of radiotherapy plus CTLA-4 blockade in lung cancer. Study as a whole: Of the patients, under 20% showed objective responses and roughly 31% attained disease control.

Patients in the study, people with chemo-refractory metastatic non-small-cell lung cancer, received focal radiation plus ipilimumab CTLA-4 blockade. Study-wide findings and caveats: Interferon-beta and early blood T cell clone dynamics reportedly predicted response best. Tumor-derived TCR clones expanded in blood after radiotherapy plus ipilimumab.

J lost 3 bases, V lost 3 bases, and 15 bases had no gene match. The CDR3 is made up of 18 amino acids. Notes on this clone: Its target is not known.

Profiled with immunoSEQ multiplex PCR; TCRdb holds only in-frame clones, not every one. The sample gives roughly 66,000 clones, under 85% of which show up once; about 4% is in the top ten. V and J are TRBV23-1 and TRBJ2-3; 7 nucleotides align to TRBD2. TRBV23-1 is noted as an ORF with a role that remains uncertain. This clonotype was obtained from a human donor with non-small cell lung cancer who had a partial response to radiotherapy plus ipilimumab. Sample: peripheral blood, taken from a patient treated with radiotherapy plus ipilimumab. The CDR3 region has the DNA TGCGCCAGCAGTCATCCTATTACCCGGGGGGATGGGACAGATACGCAGTATTTT. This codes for CASSHPITRGDGTDTQYF.